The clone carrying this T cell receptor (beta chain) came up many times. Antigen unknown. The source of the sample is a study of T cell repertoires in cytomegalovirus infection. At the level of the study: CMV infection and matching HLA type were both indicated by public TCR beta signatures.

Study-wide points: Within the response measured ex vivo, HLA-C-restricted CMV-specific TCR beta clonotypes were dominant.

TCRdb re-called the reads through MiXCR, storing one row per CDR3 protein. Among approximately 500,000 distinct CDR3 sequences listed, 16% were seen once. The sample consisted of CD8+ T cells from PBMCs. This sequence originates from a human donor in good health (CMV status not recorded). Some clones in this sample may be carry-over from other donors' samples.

This CDR3 is CASSKGGGSIYNSPLHF. The CDR3, as DNA: TGTGCCAGTAGTAAGGGCGGAGGGTCGATCTATAATTCACCCCTCCACTTT. The rearrangement joins TRBV19 to TRBJ1-6; D is unresolved. V was cut by 4 bases and J by 3 bases, with 16 bases left in between. The CDR3 spans 17 residues. Germline V gives CDR1 LNHDA, CDR2 SQIVND (reference sequence).